The entry below describes one TCR beta chain. This CDR3 contains 16 residues. Germline loops: CDR1 LNHNV, CDR2 YYDKDF (reference sequence). The J segment lost 1 base and the V segment lost 2 bases, leaving 5 bases of the junction unmatched. This sample was included in a study of control samples from healthy donors and cancer patients. Assay: immunoSEQ multiplex PCR; the TCRdb copy retains only in-frame clones and omits some. The table shows tens of thousands of clones, with 75% to 85% occurring only once. This clonotype was obtained from a man aged 70-80 years in good health. The sample consisted of blood. The chain uses TRBV15 and TRBJ2-5; 9 bases fit TRBD1. The CDR3 sequence: CATSRPGQGPQETQYF. CDR3 in DNA: TGTGCCACCAGCAGACCGGGACAGGGCCCCCAAGAGACCCAGTACTTC.